These 23 T cell receptor beta chains were sequenced from one sample in a study of early T cells in non-severe SARS-CoV-2 infection. In TCRdb, the 5' RACE reads were re-called with MiXCR into one record per CDR3 protein. The table shows 90,000 to 100,000 distinct CDR3 sequences, with roughly an eighth occurring only once. The sample comprised whole blood. Every receptor here comes from an adult who was a healthcare worker with PCR-confirmed SARS-CoV-2 infection or an uninfected control (not recorded which).

This clonotype was observed many times. This chain connects TRBV19 to TRBJ2-4, with D maybe TRBD2 (6 bases). The CDR3 has 11 amino acids. Trimming left V 6 bases short and J 7 bases short, with 7 bases between. Germline-derived CDR1 and CDR2 are LNHDA and SQIVND (reference sequence). For the CDR3, the DNA is TGTGCCAGTAGGAGCGGGAACATTCAGTACTTC. It translates to CASRSGNIQYF.

This clonotype was seen repeatedly, ten times or more. The chain combines TRBV20-1 with TRBJ2-7, with D possibly TRBD2 on 5 matching bases. The CDR3 is 13 amino acids. The V and J ends lost 5 bases and 4 bases respectively, with 15 bases between them. Per germline, CDR1 DFQATT and CDR2 SNEGSKA (reference sequence). The CDR3 spells CSAGGRFRYEQYF. The CDR3 nucleotides are TGCAGTGCTGGAGGACGGTTTAGGTACGAGCAGTACTTC.

The chain recombines TRBV4-2 with TRBJ2-7, with 10 bases that match TRBD1. The CDR3 runs to 15 residues. The V gene's germline CDR1 is LGHNA and CDR2 YNFKEQ. Unmatched junction bases numbered 6, after V lost 5 bases and J lost 2 bases. CDR3 in DNA: TGTGCCAGCAGCACCCAGGGGACAGGGGCCTACGAGCAGTACTTC. Protein product: CASSTQGTGAYEQYF.

There are a few counts of this clonotype. V gene TRBV5-4 combines with J gene TRBJ2-7, with D perhaps matching TRBD1 or TRBD2 (5 bases each). CDR1 is SGHNT, CDR2 YYREEE, per germline (reference sequence). Trimming removed 2 bases from V and 7 bases from J, with 13 bases in between. The CDR3 spans 13 residues. CDR3 in DNA: TGTGCCAGCAGCTTCGGACACGGCGGGGAGCAGTACTTC. Encoded protein: CASSFGHGGEQYF.

The V gene is TRBV9, the J gene TRBJ1-1; D remains unclear. V lost 0 bases and J 6 bases, leaving 15 bases between the germline ends. The CDR3 runs to 15 residues. Germline CDR1 and CDR2: SGDLS and YYNGEE. The CDR3 coding sequence is TGTGCCAGCAGCGTAGGTGGAGCAGGCCGCGCTGAAGCTTTCTTT. Translation: CASSVGGAGRAEAFF.

This clonotype was detected ten times or more. V usage is TRBV29-1 and J usage is TRBJ2-7, with 8 positions matching TRBD1. Germline lookup yields CDR1 SQVTM and CDR2 ANQGSEA. V was pared by 4 bases and J by 6 bases, with 2 bases of the junction left unmatched. The length of the CDR3 is 11 residues. CDR3 protein: CSVGDRGEQYF. The DNA for the CDR3 is TGCAGCGTTGGAGACAGGGGCGAGCAGTACTTC.

This clonotype was observed a few times. J is TRBJ1-4 and V is TRBV5-1; 7 bases map to TRBD1. CDR3 length equals 17 residues. Germline V lookup: CDR1 SGHRS, CDR2 YFSETQ. Trimming cost V 6 bases and J 4 bases; bases outside gene matches: 15. The CDR3 here is CASTPGQPRRGNEKLFF. In DNA form, the CDR3 reads TGCGCCAGCACCCCGGGACAGCCTCGACGGGGTAATGAAAAACTGTTTTTT. Supplemented by reference TRBV5-1 and TRBJ1-4, the full variable domain reads KAGVTQTPRYLIKTRGQQVTLSCSPISGHRSVSWYQQTPGQGLQFLFEYFSETQRNKGNFPGRFSGRQFSNSRSEMNVSTLELGDSALYLCASTPGQPRRGNEKLFFGSGTQLSVL.

There are a few counts of this clonotype. V and J are TRBV20-1 and TRBJ2-3, with 9 bases lining up with TRBD2. V was pared by 1 base and J by 0 bases, with 17 bases of the junction left unmatched. The CDR3 is 20 residues long. CDR1 is DFQATT, CDR2 SNEGSKA, per germline (reference sequence). The CDR3 DNA is TGCAGTGCTAGAGGCCCCCAAGCGGGGGGTCTATACTTTAGCACAGATACGCAGTATTTT. This sequence encodes CSARGPQAGGLYFSTDTQYF.

This clonotype was seen at least ten times. The gene calls are TRBV24-1 and TRBJ1-2; 7 nucleotides line up with TRBD1. The germline V gene encodes CDR1 KGHDR and CDR2 SFDVKD. V lost 4 bases, J lost 8 bases, and 15 bases stayed unmatched. CDR3 length equals 16 residues. The CDR3: CATSDRGQARERGYTF. CDR3 sequence (DNA): TGTGCCACCAGTGACCGCGGACAGGCCAGGGAGAGGGGCTACACCTTC.

A few counts support this clonotype. Here the CDR3 DNA reads TGTGCCAGCAGGGGACAGGATAACTCTGGAAACACCATATATTTT. Its translation: CASRGQDNSGNTIYF. The genes are TRBV28 and TRBJ1-3; TRBD1 matches 8 bases. The CDR3 totals 15 residues. V trimming: 6 bases; J trimming: 0 bases; junction bases outside the gene matches: 4. Germline CDR1 and CDR2: MDHEN and SYDVKM.

The chain recombines TRBV28 with TRBJ2-7; no reliable D call. Germline-derived CDR1 and CDR2 are MDHEN and SYDVKM. Trimming took off 5 bases at V and 0 bases at J, with 11 bases between the two ends. This CDR3 is 14 amino acids long. The chain's CDR3 is CASSLPRVSYEQYF. DNA for the CDR3: TGTGCCAGCAGTCTACCAAGAGTCTCCTACGAGCAGTACTTC.

V usage is TRBV11-2 and J usage is TRBJ1-2; tentatively, D is TRBD1 (5 bases). Germline-derived CDR1 and CDR2 are SGHAT and FQNNGV. Trimming took 6 bases from V and 2 from J, leaving 16 bases between them. CDR3 length equals 15 residues. This CDR3 reads CASSHQRQTNYGYTF. DNA for the CDR3: TGTGCCAGCAGTCACCAAAGACAGACCAACTATGGCTACACCTTC.

This clonotype was counted only a few times. The chain joins TRBV2 to TRBJ2-5; TRBD2 matches 8 bases. CDR3 length equals 17 residues. From germline, CDR1 is SNHLY and CDR2 FYNNEI. V trimming: 5 bases; J trimming: 2 bases; junction bases outside the gene matches: 13. The DNA of the CDR3 is TGTGCCAGCAGTCCCGGGGTAGCGGGAAGCCTTCAAGAGACCCAGTACTTC. Amino acids: CASSPGVAGSLQETQYF.

The table lists this clonotype with a few counts. The chain employs TRBV28 and TRBJ2-7; 11 bases align to TRBD2. This CDR3 is built from 15 residues. CDR1 and CDR2 from the germline V gene are MDHEN and SYDVKM. V trimming: 4 bases; J trimming: 5 bases; junction bases outside the gene matches: 7. The CDR3 region has the DNA TGTGCCAGCAGTTCCCTTAGCGGGGGGGTCGACGAGCAGTACTTC. Protein sequence: CASSSLSGGVDEQYF.

This clonotype was observed many times. The chain recombines TRBV7-9 with TRBJ2-2; D not certain. V lost 5 bases, J lost 5 bases, and 12 bases lay in between. Germline CDR1 SEHNR, CDR2 FQNEAQ (reference sequence). The CDR3 is 14 amino acids. CDR3 DNA sequence: TGTGCCAGCAGCCCCAAGGGCGGTACCGGGGAGCTGTTTTTT. It translates to CASSPKGGTGELFF.

This chain links TRBV20-1 with TRBJ1-2; TRBD1 is a possible D gene (5 bases). Germline V gene sequence: CDR1 DFQATT, CDR2 SNEGSKA (reference sequence). The ends were cut back, 3 bases at V and 8 bases at J, with 16 bases in the middle. This CDR3 is built from 13 residues. The CDR3 DNA is TGCAGTGCTAGTGATTCCCAGGGCACCGGCTACACCTTC. This sequence encodes CSASDSQGTGYTF.

At least ten counts were recorded for this clonotype. The rearrangement uses TRBV4-1 and TRBJ2-1, with D tentatively TRBD1 or TRBD2 (5 bases each). This CDR3 comprises 16 residues. Germline V gene lookup returns CDR1 MGHRA and CDR2 YSYEKL. The V gene lost 3 bases and the J gene lost 2 bases, with 14 bases spanning the gap. CDR3 sequence reads: CASSQVGTQTYNEQFF. The DNA for the CDR3 is TGCGCCAGCAGCCAGGTCGGGACCCAGACCTACAATGAGCAGTTCTTC.

This clonotype was counted many times. The rearrangement links TRBV29-1 to TRBJ2-7; no clear D gene. V lost 4 bases to trimming and J lost 2 bases, with 15 bases between them. Germline V gene lookup returns CDR1 SQVTM and CDR2 ANQGSEA. The CDR3 totals 14 residues. The CDR3 spells CSVVPPIPPYEQYF. In DNA, the CDR3 is TGCAGCGTTGTCCCCCCAATCCCACCCTACGAGCAGTACTTC.

This clonotype was found many times. This chain links TRBV7-3 with TRBJ1-1; the D gene is possibly TRBD1 (5 bases). The CDR3 has 15 residues. The V gene lost 2 bases and the J gene lost 5 bases, with 15 bases spanning the gap. CDR1 is SGHTA, CDR2 FQGTGA, per germline. The CDR3 reads CASSLSGARGTEAFF. The DNA for the CDR3 is TGTGCCAGCAGCTTATCTGGGGCAAGAGGGACTGAAGCTTTCTTT.

The V gene is TRBV27, the J gene TRBJ1-6, with D possibly TRBD1 on 5 matching bases. The germline V gene encodes CDR1 MNHEY and CDR2 SMNVEV (reference sequence). This CDR3 is built from 15 residues. V gave up 5 bases and J gave up 3 bases, with 11 bases separating them. The CDR3 region is CASSTRDCYNSPLHF. The CDR3 DNA is TGTGCCAGCAGTACCCGGGACTGCTATAATTCACCCCTCCACTTT.

The chain carries TRBV20-1 and TRBJ2-3; D remains unclear. V shed 5 bases and J shed 8 bases, with 8 bases lying between them. This CDR3 has 10 amino acids. CDR1 and CDR2 (germline): DFQATT, SNEGSKA (reference sequence). CDR3 nucleotide sequence: TGCAGTGCTTGGTCGGGTACGCAGTATTTT. Protein: CSAWSGTQYF.

The chain joins TRBV27 to TRBJ1-1; TRBD1 aligns across 9 bases. The V gene's germline CDR1 is MNHEY and CDR2 SMNVEV (reference sequence). V shed 3 bases, J shed 10 bases, and the junction held 6 bases outside the gene matches. The CDR3 is made up of 13 amino acids. CDR3 protein: CASSLDRGTRAFF. CDR3 DNA sequence: TGTGCCAGCAGTTTGGACAGGGGTACGCGAGCTTTCTTT.

This clonotype was counted at least ten times. J is TRBJ1-6 and V is TRBV9; the D gene is possibly TRBD1 (5 bases). The ends were cut back, 4 bases at V and 9 bases at J, with 14 bases in the middle. Germline assignment: CDR1 SGDLS and CDR2 YYNGEE. The CDR3 has 14 residues. In DNA form, the CDR3 reads TGTGCCAGCAGCCTCCGGGACGGCATTTCACCCCTCCACTTT. Amino acids: CASSLRDGISPLHF.